This passage covers 4 T cell receptor beta chains from one sample sequenced in a study of control samples from healthy donors and cancer patients. The repertoire was sequenced with immunoSEQ multiplex PCR; TCRdb's copy has only in-frame clones and lacks some. The sample includes roughly 120,000 clones, around 93% of them seen just once. The specimen was PBMCs. These receptors were collected from a man in his fifties with head and neck cancer.

DNA for the CDR3: TGTGCCAGCAGCGTAGGGACTTCAGGGGGTCAGCAGTACTTC. Protein product: CASSVGTSGGQQYF. This chain links TRBV9 with TRBJ2-7, with TRBD1 matching over 7 bases. The CDR3 extends over 14 amino acids. Germline trimming cut 0 bases from V and 8 bases from J; bases unmatched to any gene: 8. The germline V gene has CDR1 SGDLS and CDR2 YYNGEE. The full variable domain, its missing parts supplied by reference TRBV9 and TRBJ2-7, is DSGVTQTPKHLITATGQRVTLRCSPRSGDLSVYWYQQSLDQGLQFLIQYYNGEERAKGNILERFSAQQFPDLHSELNLSSLELGDSALYFCASSVGTSGGQQYFGPGTRLTVT.

The chain joins TRBV28 to TRBJ1-6, with 8 bases that match TRBD1. This CDR3 contains 14 residues. V gave up 5 bases and J gave up 9 bases; unmatched junction bases: 6. The germline V gene has CDR1 MDHEN and CDR2 SYDVKM. The CDR3 here is CASSLTGAGSPLHF. CDR3 in DNA: TGTGCCAGCAGTCTGACAGGGGCGGGTTCACCCCTCCACTTT.

The rearrangement links TRBV5-1 to TRBJ1-2, with D possibly being TRBD1 (5 bases). The CDR3 is 13 amino acids. Germline CDR1 reads SGHRS; CDR2 reads YFSETQ. V lost 4 bases and J 4 bases, leaving 11 bases between the germline ends. Here the CDR3 DNA reads TGCGCCAGCAGCCTGACAGTAGGCTATGGCTACACCTTC. Translating gives CASSLTVGYGYTF.

The V gene is TRBV2, the J gene TRBJ2-3; tentatively, D is TRBD2 (6 bases). Germline CDR1 reads SNHLY; CDR2 reads FYNNEI. Trimming took 10 bases from V and 7 from J, leaving 24 bases between them. The CDR3 is made up of 15 amino acids. CDR3 loop: CANRSPGLSGNTQYF. The CDR3 DNA reads as TGTGCCAACCGATCCCCGGGACTCAGTGGGAATACGCAGTATTTT.